Below are 21 T cell receptor beta chains sequenced from a single sample in a study of tumor and adjacent non-tumor tissue in lung cancer. The library came from three nested PCR rounds adapted from ARM-PCR protocols. MiXCR was run by TCRdb on the multiplex PCR reads, yielding one entry per CDR3 protein. Seen here are 90,000 to 120,000 distinct CDR3 sequences, 60% to 80% observed once, and the top ten hold less than 20%. The template was RNA from unsorted bulk tissue. This non-tumor lung sample came from over 3 cm beyond the tumor edge. Sequencing was carried out using distant non-tumor lung tissue. The receptors were gathered from a man aged 25 to 45 with non-small cell lung cancer.

Turning to this clonotype: Relative to the germline gene, one junction end is altered; a read error may explain this. The V call is TRBV6-5, the J call TRBJ2-6; 11 bases map to TRBD1. The CDR3 is made up of 17 amino acids. CDR1 MNHEY and CDR2 SVGAGI come from the germline V gene. CDR3: CASSRGQGASRADVMTF. CDR3 DNA sequence: TGTGCCAGCAGTAGAGGACAGGGGGCCTCTAGGGCCGACGTCATGACTTTC.

Of note for this clonotype: Its ends do not fully match the called genes, so a read error is possible. This sequence joins TRBV11-3 and TRBJ2-1, with 7 bases that match TRBD2. Germline V gene lookup returns CDR1 SGHNT and CDR2 YENEEA. The CDR3 sequence is 16 residues long. CDR3 sequence reads: CASSLGQAGPHNEQFF. CDR3 nucleotides: TGTGCCAGCAGCTTAGGTCAAGCGGGGCCCCACAACGAGCAGTTCTTC.

Turning to this clonotype: A much bigger clone sits one base away, suggesting this may be a read error. The chain joins TRBV5-1 to TRBJ2-3; no firm D call. Germline assignment: CDR1 SGHRS and CDR2 YFSETQ. The CDR3 is 13 amino acids. CDR3 amino acids: CTSSLERRDTQYF. The CDR3, as DNA: TGCACCAGCAGCTTGGAGCGCCGGGATACGCAGTATTTT. The full variable domain, with the rest looked up from reference TRBV5-1 and TRBJ2-3, is KAGVTQTPRYLIKTRGQQVTLSCSPISGHRSVSWYQQTPGQGLQFLFEYFSETQRNKGNFPGRFSGRQFSNSRSEMNVSTLELGDSALYLCTSSLERRDTQYFGPGTRLTVL.

In the case of this clonotype: This clone may be a read error of a much larger clone one base away. The chain links TRBV6-6 to TRBJ1-5, with TRBD1 matching 7 bases. CDR1 MNHNY and CDR2 SVGAGI come from the germline V gene (reference sequence). The CDR3 consists of 15 residues. CDR3 residues: CTSSYSGRGDQPQHF. CDR3 DNA sequence: TGTACCAGCAGTTACTCGGGCAGGGGGGATCAGCCCCAGCATTTT.

This clonotype was observed once. The chain couples TRBV20-1 to TRBJ2-5; D is perhaps TRBD1 (5 bases). This CDR3 contains 14 residues. Germline assignment: CDR1 DFQATT and CDR2 SNEGSKA (reference sequence). V was clipped by 5 bases and J by 5 bases, with 18 bases between them. The CDR3 protein is CSAPTISNRETQYF. The DNA for the CDR3 is TGCAGTGCTCCAACGATTAGCAACAGGGAGACCCAGTACTTC.

V and J are TRBV12-3 or TRBV12-4 and TRBJ1-2; no definite D call. Trimming shortened V by 8 bases and J by 8 bases, and 12 bases separated the two germline ends. The CDR3 loop spans 11 amino acids. Here the CDR3 DNA reads TGTGCCAGCCGTTATTGGACCGGCTACACCTTC. Its protein is CASRYWTGYTF.

The V gene is TRBV20-1, the J gene TRBJ1-3; tentatively, D is TRBD1 (6 bases). This CDR3 has 13 amino acids. Germline CDR1 and CDR2: DFQATT and SNEGSKA (reference sequence). CDR3 sequence: CNPRDTLGNTIYF. DNA of the CDR3: TGCAATCCTAGGGACACTCTTGGGAACACCATATATTTT.

To note about this clonotype: One junction end disagrees with the germline gene, perhaps due to a read error. The DNA of the CDR3 is TGTGCTAGCAGCAGGCAGACAGCGAACTCCTACGAGCAGTACTTC. As protein: CASSRQTANSYEQYF. The chain carries TRBV11-2 and TRBJ2-7; maybe TRBD1 (5 bases). Germline-derived CDR1 and CDR2 are SGHAT and FQNNGV. This CDR3 is 15 amino acids long. Drawing the rest from reference TRBV11-2 and TRBJ2-7, the complete variable domain is EAGVAQSPRYKIIEKRQSVAFWCNPISGHATLYWYQQILGQGPKLLIQFQNNGVVDDSQLPKDRFSAERLKGVDSTLKIQPAKLEDSAVYLCASSRQTANSYEQYFGPGTRLTVT.

About this clonotype itself: A junction boundary mismatches the germline segment, possibly from a read error. The chain employs TRBV11-2 and TRBJ2-7, with 8 bases aligning to TRBD2. This CDR3 comprises 16 residues. Looked up from germline, CDR1 is SGHAT and CDR2 is FQNNGV. CDR3 sequence (DNA): TGTGCCAGCAGCGCTCGACTAGCGTGGGGAGTGTACGAGCAGTACTTT. Translated: CASSARLAWGVYEQYF.

The chain links TRBV4-2 to TRBJ2-3; TRBD2 matches at 10 bases. Looked up from germline, CDR1 is LGHNA and CDR2 is YNFKEQ. V lost 4 bases to trimming and J lost 6 bases; unmatched junction nucleotides: 13. The CDR3 length is 17 residues. The chain's CDR3 is CASSPFLPAGGDDTQYF. The DNA of the CDR3 is TGTGCCAGCAGCCCCTTCTTACCAGCGGGAGGGGATGATACGCAGTATTTT.

This clonotype has just a few counts. The CDR3, as DNA: TGCGCCAGCAGCTATTCAGGGGACCAAGAGACCCAGTACTTC. This codes for CASSYSGDQETQYF. The chain has TRBV5-1 and TRBJ2-5; D may be TRBD1 (6 bases). This CDR3 region has 14 residues. CDR1 is SGHRS, CDR2 YFSETQ, per germline. The ends were cut back, 3 bases at V and 0 bases at J, with 9 bases in the middle.

Comment on this clonotype: A junction boundary mismatches the germline segment, possibly from a read error. J is TRBJ2-5 and V is TRBV4-3, with a tentative D call TRBD1 (6 bases). The CDR3 spans 17 residues. Germline assignment: CDR1 LGHNA and CDR2 YSLEER. The CDR3 reads CASSQDLPGAIKETQYF. CDR3 nucleotides: TGCGCCAGCAGCCAAGATCTGCCAGGGGCCATCAAAGAGACCCAGTACTTT.

This chain uses TRBV13 with TRBJ2-7; D unresolved. The CDR3 consists of 13 residues. The germline V and J ends were trimmed by 2 bases and 5 bases, with 10 bases remaining between them. Germline V gives CDR1 PRHDT, CDR2 FYEKMQ (reference sequence). The DNA for the CDR3 is TGTGCCAGCAGCTTATTGTTGGGTGACGAGCAGTACTTC. Its translation: CASSLLLGDEQYF.

This clonotype was counted between two and nine times. Mismatch with germline at one junction end may stem from a read error. The V and J genes are TRBV5-5 and TRBJ2-1; 7 nucleotides match TRBD1. The CDR3 loop spans 15 amino acids. CDR1 is SGHKS, CDR2 YYEKEE, per germline (reference sequence). CDR3 loop: CPSSTGVVIYNEQFF. The CDR3 coding sequence is TGTCCCAGCAGTACAGGGGTAGTGATATATAATGAGCAGTTCTTC.

Remarks on this clonotype: One end of the junction does not line up with germline, which may come from a read error. The chain has TRBV20-1 and TRBJ2-1, with TRBD2 matching 10 bases. Germline V gives CDR1 DFQATT, CDR2 SNEGSKA (reference sequence). This CDR3 is built from 14 residues. The CDR3 DNA is TGTAGTGCCCAGCGGGAGGGCCGGGGCGATGAGCAGTTCTTC. It encodes CSAQREGRGDEQFF.

Points on this clonotype: At one boundary the junction diverges from the germline segment, which might be a read error. The gene calls are TRBV6-5 and TRBJ2-4, with D maybe TRBD2 (6 bases). The CDR3 has 17 residues. Germline values: CDR1 MNHEY, CDR2 SVGAGI. CDR3 in DNA: TGTGCCAGCAGTTGGGGAGGCCGGGCCCTAGCCCAAAACATTCAGTACTTC. Translation: CASSWGGRALAQNIQYF.

This clonotype was seen repeatedly, ten times or more. This chain links TRBV11-1 with TRBJ2-7; 10 nucleotides match TRBD1. This CDR3 is built from 16 residues. Germline values: CDR1 SGHAT, CDR2 FQDESV (reference sequence). Trimming took 0 bases from V and 4 from J; bases not matched to a gene: 6. The chain's CDR3 is CASSLARLDRGYEQYF. The CDR3 nucleotides are TGTGCCAGCAGCTTAGCGCGTCTGGACAGGGGGTACGAGCAGTACTTC.

As to this clonotype: One junction end disagrees with the germline gene, perhaps due to a read error. The chain has TRBV5-4 and TRBJ2-3; 8 bases are a match to TRBD2. CDR1 is SGHNT, CDR2 YYREEE, per germline (reference sequence). CDR3 size: 16 residues. CDR3 nucleotide sequence: TGTGCCGGCAGCTCGTCCCAGCGGGGGAGTAGAGATACGCAGTATTTT. This encodes CAGSSSQRGSRDTQYF.

The rearrangement joins TRBV11-2 to TRBJ2-5; D may be TRBD2 (6 bases). Germline values: CDR1 SGHAT, CDR2 FQNNGV. The CDR3 has 14 residues. V lost 9 bases and J 5 bases, leaving 19 bases between the germline ends. The CDR3 loop is CASSARNGGETQYF. In DNA, the CDR3 is TGTGCCAGTAGCGCCCGGAACGGAGGGGAGACCCAGTACTTC.

On this clonotype itself: One end of the junction is discordant with germline, which a read error may explain. Here the CDR3 DNA reads TGCAGCGTTGGATCTAGCAAAAACATTGAGTACTTC. Protein product: CSVGSSKNIEYF. V and J are TRBV29-1 and TRBJ2-4; TRBD2 might be the D (5 bases). Germline CDR1 is SQVTM and CDR2 is ANQGSEA. The CDR3 consists of 12 residues.

With respect to this clonotype: Given the absence of the conserved phenylalanine or tryptophan at the CDR3 end, a read error is likely. The chain combines TRBV29-1 with TRBJ1-2; the D is unclear. The CDR3 runs to 12 residues. Germline loops: CDR1 SQVTM, CDR2 ANQGSEA. With 6 bases removed from V and 4 bases from J, the gap between germline ends came to 12 bases. CDR3 DNA: TGCAGCGTCGATTCGAACAGCTATGGCTACACCTCC. Amino acids: CSVDSNSYGYTS.